This note documents a single T cell receptor beta chain sequence. What it binds is unknown. The entry originates in a study of T cells in Graves' hyperthyroidism and ophthalmopathy. V lost 1 base and J lost 2; bases outside the gene matches: 9. Germline CDR1 and CDR2: SGHNT and YENEEA. The CDR3 is 17 residues long. Study results and limitations: Most thyroid clonotypes that were expanded above 0.001 also turned up in blood.

TCR beta CDR3 regions were amplified from RNA. The HTBI set primed first-round TCR CDR3 RT-PCR. TCRdb independently ran MiXCR on the multiplex PCR reads; one entry per CDR3 protein. The sample lists 300,000 to 450,000 distinct CDR3 sequences; roughly 14% were seen once. Source material: blood. This sequence was found in a woman aged 55-75 years with Graves' hyperthyroidism. This chain links TRBV11-3 with TRBJ1-2; 8 bases align to TRBD1. As DNA, the CDR3 is TGTGCCAGCAGCTTAGTATCGTTCAGGGGGCACAACTATGGCTACACCTTC. Encoded protein: CASSLVSFRGHNYGYTF.